This T cell receptor (beta chain) was found in a study of siplizumab effects on memory and regulatory T cells. About the research overall: Mixed lymphocyte reactions were performed as paired cultures containing siplizumab at about 1 ug/mL or no drug.

Broader study findings: Proliferating clones, CD4+ or CD8+, lacked an assignable naive or memory phenotype in roughly 75-96% of cases.

Germline V gene lookup returns CDR1 MDHEN and CDR2 SYDVKM. V was shortened by 4 bases and J by 3 bases, with 22 bases between the two germline ends. The CDR3 has 17 amino acids. Mixed lymphocyte reaction cells were cocultured at 37°C for 6 to 7 days. CFSE marked responder PBMCs and Violet Dye marked stimulator PBMCs, which were mixed 1:1. Clones were read by immunoSEQ multiplex PCR, and TCRdb kept only the in-frame ones, dropping some. This table holds about 15,000 clones, around 43% found once. This clone was recorded a few times. Its antigen remains unknown. The specimen was CFSE-low (dividing) CD4+ T cells sorted from an allogeneic mixed lymphocyte reaction. This rearrangement joins TRBV28 to TRBJ2-7, with D possibly TRBD2 on 6 matching bases. The receptor was isolated from a human donor in good health; the cells came from an allogeneic mixed lymphocyte reaction. Some clones in this sample may be carry-over from other donors' samples. In DNA form, the CDR3 reads TGTGCCAGCAGTTCCCCTGCGCCCAGCGGGCACCTCTACGAGCAGTACTTC. It encodes CASSSPAPSGHLYEQYF.